What follows is one T cell receptor beta chain and its context. It lacks a known antigen. No clone much larger than this one lies a single base away; base qualities are absent. Libraries were built with the immunoSEQ multiplex PCR assay. TCRdb retrieved this table from immuneACCESS and kept in-frame rearrangements only. Not all clones are present; in checked studies, unresolved V genes account for under half, and no reason is known for the remainder. Recorded for this sample are tens of thousands of clones; just over 90% of them occurred a single time. The leading ten clones occupy approximately 0.22% of the sample. This sample is part of a study of technical replicates of blood from a handful of donors (dated by TCRdb to the late 2010s). Relative to germline, V is 8 bases shorter and J is 0 bases shorter, with 11 bases between their ends. CDR1 and CDR2 (MNHNS, SASEGT) derive from the germline V gene. From the cysteine through the phenylalanine, the CDR3 covers 13 amino acids. Only the CDR3 DNA is retained, 39 bases long and in frame from the first base.

The chain employs TRBV6-1 and TRBJ2-7; the D segment could be TRBD2, given 5 matching bases. The receptor comes from a human donor in good health. The sequencing input was T cells isolated from PBMCs. CDR3 loop: CASPGFFSYEQYF. The sequenced DNA is TGTGCCAGCCCGGGGTTCTTCTCCTACGAGCAGTACTTC.